What follows are 20 T cell receptor beta chains derived from one specimen sequenced in a study of blood T cell repertoires in COVID-19. TCRdb keeps only in-frame clones here, not all; method: immunoSEQ multiplex PCR. The sample yields roughly 200,000 clones, 85% to 90% seen once. Input material: peripheral blood. The source is a man in his sixties with acute or convalescent COVID-19.

The V gene is TRBV27, the J gene TRBJ1-5, with D perhaps matching TRBD1 (6 bases). The CDR3 extends over 14 amino acids. The ends were cut back, 2 bases at V and 4 bases at J, with 9 bases in the middle. Germline lookup yields CDR1 MNHEY and CDR2 SMNVEV (reference sequence). CDR3 bases: TGTGCCAGCAGTTTACGAGGGGGAAATCAGCCCCAGCATTTT. Its translation: CASSLRGGNQPQHF.

The CDR3 DNA sequence: TGCGCCAGCAGAAACTACCTCCGGGACAGGGAACCCTACGAGCAGTACTTC. This sequence encodes CASRNYLRDREPYEQYF. The chain has TRBV5-1 and TRBJ2-7; 9 positions agree with TRBD1. Germline lookup yields CDR1 SGHRS and CDR2 YFSETQ. V lost 5 bases and J lost 2; bases outside the gene matches: 14. This CDR3 is 17 amino acids long.

The V and J genes are TRBV13 and TRBJ1-3, with D possibly matching TRBD1 (5 bases). V gave up 5 bases and J gave up 1 base, with 12 bases separating them. CDR3 length: 15 residues. Germline V gives CDR1 PRHDT, CDR2 FYEKMQ (reference sequence). In DNA form, the CDR3 reads TGTGCCAGCAGCCCCGGGACTCCATCTGGAAACACCATATATTTT. Its translation: CASSPGTPSGNTIYF. The full variable domain, with the rest looked up from reference TRBV13 and TRBJ1-3, is AAGVIQSPRHLIKEKRETATLKCYPIPRHDTVYWYQQGPGQDPQFLISFYEKMQSDKGSIPDRFSAQQFSDYHSELNMSSLELGDSALYFCASSPGTPSGNTIYFGEGSWLTVV.

The V call is TRBV3-1 (or the pseudogene TRBV3-2), the J call TRBJ2-7; D uncertain. CDR3 size: 12 residues. V lost 0 bases and J lost 5, with 5 bases in between. The germline CDR1 and CDR2 sequences are LGHDT and YNNKEL (reference sequence). CDR3 loop: CASSQDGHEQYF. CDR3 nucleotides: TGTGCCAGCAGCCAAGATGGGCACGAGCAGTACTTC.

This chain connects TRBV19 to TRBJ1-5; D is uncertain. The CDR3 totals 15 residues. V dropped 5 bases and J dropped 1 base, with 12 bases sitting between them. CDR1 and CDR2 (germline): LNHDA, SQIVND (reference sequence). CDR3 nucleotides: TGTGCCAGTAGTGACCGCACCGGGAGCAATCAGCCCCAGCATTTT. This gives the protein CASSDRTGSNQPQHF.

In its sample, this clone was seen many times. The J gene is TRBJ2-3, the V gene TRBV6-6, with D perhaps TRBD1 (5 bases). CDR1 is MNHNY, CDR2 SVGAGI, per germline (reference sequence). The length of the CDR3 is 19 residues. Trimming pared 6 bases from V and 2 bases from J, leaving 27 bases between. The CDR3 spells CASSFSTGNGRANTDTQYF. CDR3 nucleotide sequence: TGTGCCAGCAGCTTCTCTACCGGCAATGGCAGGGCAAACACAGATACGCAGTATTTT.

The chain recombines TRBV29-1 with TRBJ2-2; maybe TRBD1 (6 bases). Germline V gene sequence: CDR1 SQVTM, CDR2 ANQGSEA. The CDR3 is 15 residues long. V lost 7 bases, J lost 3 bases, and 18 bases lay in between. The CDR3 DNA reads TGCAGCGCTCAGAGGGGACAAACAGACACCGGGGAGCTGTTTTTT. The encoded protein is CSAQRGQTDTGELFF.

The chain links TRBV7-9 to TRBJ1-2; maybe TRBD1 (5 bases). CDR1 is SEHNR, CDR2 FQNEAQ, per germline (reference sequence). The ends were cut back, 1 base at V and 3 bases at J, with 12 bases in the middle. The CDR3 is 15 amino acids. CDR3 nucleotide sequence: TGTGCCAGCAGCTTAGATGGGCGACAGTACTATGGCTACACCTTC. Amino acids: CASSLDGRQYYGYTF.

This clone was counted once. The CDR3 nucleotides read TGTGCCAGCAGTGTTGCCGGTGAAAAACTGTTTTTT. This sequence encodes CASSVAGEKLFF. J is TRBJ1-4 and V is TRBV2; D uncertain. Looked up from germline, CDR1 is SNHLY and CDR2 is FYNNEI. The CDR3 loop spans 12 amino acids. Trimming pared 4 bases from V and 7 bases from J, leaving 7 bases between.

This chain uses TRBV28 with TRBJ2-1; TRBD1 matches 12 bases. Germline V lookup: CDR1 MDHEN, CDR2 SYDVKM. The length of the CDR3 is 15 residues. The ends lost 3 bases at V and 8 bases at J; junction bases unmatched: 5. The CDR3 sequence is CASSFSGTGGDEQFF. Written as DNA, the CDR3 is TGTGCCAGCAGTTTTTCCGGGACAGGGGGCGATGAGCAGTTCTTC. The whole variable domain, remainder taken from reference TRBV28 and TRBJ2-1, is DVKVTQSSRYLVKRTGEKVFLECVQDMDHENMFWYRQDPGLGLRLIYFSYDVKMKEKGDIPEGYSVSREKKERFSLILESASTNQTSMYLCASSFSGTGGDEQFFGPGTRLTVL.

There are a few counts of this clone. The gene calls are TRBV7-9 and TRBJ2-7; 8 bases map to TRBD1. The V gene's germline CDR1 is SEHNR and CDR2 FQNEAQ (reference sequence). The CDR3 totals 15 residues. Trimming removed 0 bases from V and 2 bases from J; junction bases left unmatched: 3. In nucleotides, the CDR3 is TGTGCCAGCAGCTTAGCGGGGACAGGTACCTACGAGCAGTACTTC. It codes for CASSLAGTGTYEQYF.

The chain is built from TRBV11-2 and TRBJ2-7, with a weak D call TRBD1 (6 bases). Between the trimmed V and J ends, which lost 5 bases and 3 bases, there was a span of 11 bases. Germline CDR1 SGHAT, CDR2 FQNNGV. The CDR3 contains 13 residues. CDR3 bases: TGTGCCAGCAGCGGACAGTTAAACTACGAGCAGTACTTC. Amino acids: CASSGQLNYEQYF. Full variable domain (rest looked up from reference TRBV11-2 and TRBJ2-7): EAGVAQSPRYKIIEKRQSVAFWCNPISGHATLYWYQQILGQGPKLLIQFQNNGVVDDSQLPKDRFSAERLKGVDSTLKIQPAKLEDSAVYLCASSGQLNYEQYFGPGTRLTVT.

The chain links TRBV5-1 to TRBJ2-2; 9 bases agree with TRBD1. V lost 7 bases to trimming and J lost 3 bases; unmatched junction nucleotides: 7. The CDR3 loop spans 15 amino acids. Germline loops: CDR1 SGHRS, CDR2 YFSETQ. DNA for the CDR3: TGCGCCAGCTCCGGGACAGGGTTGGACACCGGGGAGCTGTTTTTT. Its protein is CASSGTGLDTGELFF.

This clone was detected once. The same CDR3 also results from other DNA sequences found in this sample. The chain employs TRBV15 and TRBJ1-5; D gene uncertain. The CDR3 sequence is 14 residues long. With 0 bases removed from V and 2 bases from J, the gap between germline ends came to 5 bases. CDR1 is LNHNV and CDR2 is YYDKDF in the germline V gene (reference sequence). CDR3: CATSRDPGNQPQHF. For the CDR3, the DNA is TGTGCCACCAGCAGAGATCCGGGCAATCAGCCCCAGCATTTT.

The chain is built from TRBV5-3 and TRBJ1-6; possible D gene TRBD1, 5 bases. TRBV5-3 is flagged as an ORF with uncertain function. Trimming took off 5 bases at V and 13 bases at J, with 22 bases between the two ends. The CDR3 contains 15 residues. CDR3 protein: CARRPDRSLISPLHF. The CDR3 nucleotides are TGTGCCAGAAGGCCCGACAGATCCCTAATTAGTCCCCTCCACTTT.

The rearrangement joins TRBV19 to TRBJ1-1; D remains unclear. Germline V gene lookup returns CDR1 LNHDA and CDR2 SQIVND (reference sequence). Deletions cut 5 bases from V and 1 base from J, with 14 bases between. The CDR3 is 15 residues long. In nucleotides, the CDR3 is TGTGCCAGTAGTCCCAAGGACCGGGGGAACACTGAAGCTTTCTTT. Amino acids: CASSPKDRGNTEAFF.

The genes are TRBV19 and TRBJ1-4; 9 nucleotides match TRBD1. Germline V gene sequence: CDR1 LNHDA, CDR2 SQIVND (reference sequence). V lost 5 bases, J lost 8 bases, and 9 bases stayed unmatched. The CDR3 is 15 residues long. This chain's CDR3 is CASSSQTGGDEKLFF. The CDR3 region has the DNA TGTGCCAGTAGTTCGCAAACAGGGGGCGACGAAAAACTGTTTTTT.

The rearrangement joins TRBV9 to TRBJ2-3, with 8 bases lining up with TRBD2. There are 13 residues in the CDR3. Germline V gene data show CDR1 as SGDLS and CDR2 as YYNGEE. V lost 3 bases, J lost 9 bases, and 6 bases stayed unmatched. The CDR3 loop is CASSDPGGRTQYF. CDR3 bases: TGTGCCAGCAGCGACCCGGGGGGGCGGACGCAGTATTTT. Drawing the rest from reference TRBV9 and TRBJ2-3, the complete variable domain is DSGVTQTPKHLITATGQRVTLRCSPRSGDLSVYWYQQSLDQGLQFLIQYYNGEERAKGNILERFSAQQFPDLHSELNLSSLELGDSALYFCASSDPGGRTQYFGPGTRLTVL.

The V and J genes are TRBV19 and TRBJ2-5, with 13 bases fitting TRBD2. CDR3 length: 15 residues. V was clipped by 6 bases and J by 1 base; unmatched bases: 2. The germline V gene has CDR1 LNHDA and CDR2 SQIVND (reference sequence). In nucleotides, the CDR3 is TGTGCCAGTAGGACTAGCGGGGGGATCCAAGAGACCCAGTACTTC. It encodes CASRTSGGIQETQYF.

There are a few counts of this clone. The V and J genes are TRBV6-2 or TRBV6-3 and TRBJ1-2; a weak D match, TRBD1 (6 bases). Germline V lookup: CDR1 MNHEY, CDR2 SVGEGT. The V end was cut by 5 bases, the J end by 8 bases, with 18 bases between. The length of the CDR3 is 14 residues. The DNA for the CDR3 is TGTGCCAGCAGTCGGATAATGGGGGCTGGCGGCTACACCTTC. This encodes CASSRIMGAGGYTF.